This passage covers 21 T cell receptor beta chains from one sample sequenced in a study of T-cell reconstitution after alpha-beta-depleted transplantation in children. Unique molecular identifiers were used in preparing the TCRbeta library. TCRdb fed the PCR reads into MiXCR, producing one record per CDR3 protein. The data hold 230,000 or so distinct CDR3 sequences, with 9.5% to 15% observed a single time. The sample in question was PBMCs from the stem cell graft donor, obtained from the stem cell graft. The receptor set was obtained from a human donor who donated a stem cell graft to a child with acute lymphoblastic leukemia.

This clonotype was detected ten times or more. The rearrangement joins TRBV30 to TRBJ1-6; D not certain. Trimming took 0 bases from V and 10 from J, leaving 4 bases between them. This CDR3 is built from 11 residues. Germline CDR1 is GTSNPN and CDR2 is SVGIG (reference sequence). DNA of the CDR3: TGTGCCTGGAGTGTACAATCACCCCTCCACTTT. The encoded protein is CAWSVQSPLHF.

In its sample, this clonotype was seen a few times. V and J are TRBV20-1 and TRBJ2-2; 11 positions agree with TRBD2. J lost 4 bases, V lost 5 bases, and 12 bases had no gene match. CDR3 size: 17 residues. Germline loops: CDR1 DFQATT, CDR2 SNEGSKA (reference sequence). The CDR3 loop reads CSASSTGLAGITGELFF. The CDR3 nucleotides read TGCAGTGCTTCCTCGACCGGACTAGCGGGTATCACCGGGGAGCTGTTTTTT.

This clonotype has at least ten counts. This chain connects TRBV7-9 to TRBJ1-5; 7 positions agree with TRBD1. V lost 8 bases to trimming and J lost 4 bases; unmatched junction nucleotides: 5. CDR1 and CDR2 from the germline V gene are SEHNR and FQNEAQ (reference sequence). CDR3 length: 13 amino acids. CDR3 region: CASATGTNQPQHF. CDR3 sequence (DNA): TGTGCCAGCGCGACAGGGACTAATCAGCCCCAGCATTTT.

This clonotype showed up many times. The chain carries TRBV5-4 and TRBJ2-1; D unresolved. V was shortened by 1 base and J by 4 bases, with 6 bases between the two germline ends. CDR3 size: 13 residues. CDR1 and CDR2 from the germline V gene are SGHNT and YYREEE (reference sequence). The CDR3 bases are TGTGCCAGCAGCTTGCGGGCATACAATGAGCAGTTCTTC. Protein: CASSLRAYNEQFF.

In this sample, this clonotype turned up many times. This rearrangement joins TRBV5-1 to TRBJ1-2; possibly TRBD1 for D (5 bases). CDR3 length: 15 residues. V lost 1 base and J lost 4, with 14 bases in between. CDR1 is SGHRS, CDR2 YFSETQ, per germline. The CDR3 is CASSLSQGVGYGYTF. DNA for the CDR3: TGCGCCAGCAGCTTGAGCCAGGGAGTAGGCTATGGCTACACCTTC. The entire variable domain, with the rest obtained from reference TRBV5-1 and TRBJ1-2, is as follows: KAGVTQTPRYLIKTRGQQVTLSCSPISGHRSVSWYQQTPGQGLQFLFEYFSETQRNKGNFPGRFSGRQFSNSRSEMNVSTLELGDSALYLCASSLSQGVGYGYTFGSGTRLTVV.

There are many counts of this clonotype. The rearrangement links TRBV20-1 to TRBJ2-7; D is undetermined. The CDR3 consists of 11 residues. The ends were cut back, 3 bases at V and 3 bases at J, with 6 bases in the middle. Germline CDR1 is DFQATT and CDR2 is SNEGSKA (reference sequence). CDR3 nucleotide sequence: TGCAGTGCTAGGAGCTACTACGAGCAGTACTTC. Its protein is CSARSYYEQYF.

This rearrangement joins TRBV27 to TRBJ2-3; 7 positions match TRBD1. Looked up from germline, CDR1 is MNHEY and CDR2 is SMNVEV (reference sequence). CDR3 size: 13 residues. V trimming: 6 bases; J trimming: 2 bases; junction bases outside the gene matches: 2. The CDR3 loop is CASRQGNTDTQYF. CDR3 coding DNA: TGTGCCAGCAGACAGGGGAACACAGATACGCAGTATTTT.

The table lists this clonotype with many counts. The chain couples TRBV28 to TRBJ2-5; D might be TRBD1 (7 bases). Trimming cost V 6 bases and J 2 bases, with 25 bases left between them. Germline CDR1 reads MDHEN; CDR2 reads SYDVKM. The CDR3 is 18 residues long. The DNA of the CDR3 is TGTGCCAGCAGCCCCCTCGGAGGGGGCGCCGGTCGTCAAGAGACCCAGTACTTC. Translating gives CASSPLGGGAGRQETQYF. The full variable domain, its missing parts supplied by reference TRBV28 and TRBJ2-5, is DVKVTQSSRYLVKRTGEKVFLECVQDMDHENMFWYRQDPGLGLRLIYFSYDVKMKEKGDIPEGYSVSREKKERFSLILESASTNQTSMYLCASSPLGGGAGRQETQYFGPGTRLLVL.

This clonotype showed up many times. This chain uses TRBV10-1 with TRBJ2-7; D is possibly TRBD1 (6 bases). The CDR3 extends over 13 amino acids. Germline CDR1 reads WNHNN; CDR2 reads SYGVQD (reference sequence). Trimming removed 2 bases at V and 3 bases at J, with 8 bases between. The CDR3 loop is CASSEPGVYEQYF. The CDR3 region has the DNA TGCGCCAGCAGTGAGCCAGGGGTCTACGAGCAGTACTTC.

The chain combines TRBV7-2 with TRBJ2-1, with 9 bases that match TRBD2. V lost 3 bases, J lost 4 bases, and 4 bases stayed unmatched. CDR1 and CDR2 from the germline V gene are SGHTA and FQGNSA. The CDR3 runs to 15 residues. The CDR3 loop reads CASSFAGGPYNEQFF. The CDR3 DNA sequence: TGTGCCAGCAGCTTCGCGGGAGGGCCTTACAATGAGCAGTTCTTC.

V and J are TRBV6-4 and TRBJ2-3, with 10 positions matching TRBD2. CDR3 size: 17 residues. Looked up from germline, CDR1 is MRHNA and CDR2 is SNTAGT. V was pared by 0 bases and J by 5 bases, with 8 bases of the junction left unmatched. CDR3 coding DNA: TGTGCCAGCAGTGACTCACCAAGCGGGGGGGCCGGAGATACGCAGTATTTT. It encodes CASSDSPSGGAGDTQYF.

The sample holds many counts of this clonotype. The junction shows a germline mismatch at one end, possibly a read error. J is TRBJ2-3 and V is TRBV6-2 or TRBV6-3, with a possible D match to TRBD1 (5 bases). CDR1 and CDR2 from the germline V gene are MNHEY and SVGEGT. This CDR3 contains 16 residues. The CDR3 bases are TGTGCCAGCAGCTACTTCCCGAGACAGCTTCCAGATACGCAGTATTTT. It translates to CASSYFPRQLPDTQYF.

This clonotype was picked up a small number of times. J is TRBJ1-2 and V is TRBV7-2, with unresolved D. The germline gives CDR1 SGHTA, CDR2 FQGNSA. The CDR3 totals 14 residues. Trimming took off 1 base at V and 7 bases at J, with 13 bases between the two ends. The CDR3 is CASSLDRQVGGYTF. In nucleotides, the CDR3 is TGTGCCAGCAGCTTAGATCGGCAGGTCGGTGGCTACACCTTC.

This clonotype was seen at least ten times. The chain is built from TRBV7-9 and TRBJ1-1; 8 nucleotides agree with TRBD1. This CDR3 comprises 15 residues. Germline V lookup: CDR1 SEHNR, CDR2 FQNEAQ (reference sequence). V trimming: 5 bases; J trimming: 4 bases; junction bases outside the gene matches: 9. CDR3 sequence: CASSLAGGEGTEAFF. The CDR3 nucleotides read TGTGCCAGCAGCCTCGCAGGGGGCGAGGGCACTGAAGCTTTCTTT. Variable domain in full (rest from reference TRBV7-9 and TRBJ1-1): DTGVSQNPRHKITKRGQNVTFRCDPISEHNRLYWYRQTLGQGPEFLTYFQNEAQLEKSRLLSDRFSAERPKGSFSTLEIQRTEQGDSAMYLCASSLAGGEGTEAFFGQGTRLTVV.

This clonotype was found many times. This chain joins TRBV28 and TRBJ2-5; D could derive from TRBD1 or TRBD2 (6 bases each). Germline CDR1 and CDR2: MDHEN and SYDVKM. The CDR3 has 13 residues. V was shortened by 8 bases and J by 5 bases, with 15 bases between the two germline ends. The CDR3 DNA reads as TGTGCCAGCTGCGGAGGGGGGACCGAGACCCAGTACTTC. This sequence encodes CASCGGGTETQYF.

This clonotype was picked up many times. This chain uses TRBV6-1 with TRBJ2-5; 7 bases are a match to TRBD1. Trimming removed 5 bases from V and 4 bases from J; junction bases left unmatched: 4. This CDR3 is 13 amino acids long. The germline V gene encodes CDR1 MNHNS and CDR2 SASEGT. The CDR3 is CASSQGGRETQYF. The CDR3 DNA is TGTGCCAGCAGTCAAGGGGGCCGAGAGACCCAGTACTTC.

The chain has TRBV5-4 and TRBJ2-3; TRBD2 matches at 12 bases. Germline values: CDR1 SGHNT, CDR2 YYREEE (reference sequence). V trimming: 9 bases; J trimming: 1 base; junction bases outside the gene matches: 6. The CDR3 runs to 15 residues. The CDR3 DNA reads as TGTGCCACGAGACTAGCGGGGGTGGGCACAGATACGCAGTATTTT. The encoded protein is CATRLAGVGTDTQYF.

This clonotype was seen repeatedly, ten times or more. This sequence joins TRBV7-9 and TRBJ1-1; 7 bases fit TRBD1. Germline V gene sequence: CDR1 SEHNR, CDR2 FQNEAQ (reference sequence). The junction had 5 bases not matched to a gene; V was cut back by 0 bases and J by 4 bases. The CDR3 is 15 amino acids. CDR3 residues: CASSLAVGGFTEAFF. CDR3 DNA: TGTGCCAGCAGCTTAGCGGTAGGGGGCTTCACTGAAGCTTTCTTT.

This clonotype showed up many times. The CDR3 here is CASSLLGTSSYNEQFF. CDR3 coding DNA: TGCGCCAGCAGCCTCCTCGGGACTAGTAGTTACAATGAGCAGTTCTTC. The chain has TRBV5-1 and TRBJ2-1; 8 bases map to TRBD2. Germline V gene lookup returns CDR1 SGHRS and CDR2 YFSETQ. Unmatched junction bases numbered 10, after V lost 4 bases and J lost 4 bases. This CDR3 spans 16 amino acids.

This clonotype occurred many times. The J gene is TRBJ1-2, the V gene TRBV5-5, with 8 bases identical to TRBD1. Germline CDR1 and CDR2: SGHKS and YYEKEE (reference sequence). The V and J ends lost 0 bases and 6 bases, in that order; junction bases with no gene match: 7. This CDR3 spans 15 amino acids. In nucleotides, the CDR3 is TGTGCCAGCAGCTTGGCGTCGGACAGGGCGGATGGCTACACCTTC. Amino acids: CASSLASDRADGYTF.

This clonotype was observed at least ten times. In DNA, the CDR3 is TGCAGCGTTGGACCGGGACACCGAGGCAATGAGCAGTTCTTC. Amino acids: CSVGPGHRGNEQFF. V and J are TRBV29-1 and TRBJ2-1; D may be TRBD1 (6 bases). The CDR3 runs to 14 residues. Trimming removed 4 bases at V and 6 bases at J, with 16 bases between. The germline V gene encodes CDR1 SQVTM and CDR2 ANQGSEA.